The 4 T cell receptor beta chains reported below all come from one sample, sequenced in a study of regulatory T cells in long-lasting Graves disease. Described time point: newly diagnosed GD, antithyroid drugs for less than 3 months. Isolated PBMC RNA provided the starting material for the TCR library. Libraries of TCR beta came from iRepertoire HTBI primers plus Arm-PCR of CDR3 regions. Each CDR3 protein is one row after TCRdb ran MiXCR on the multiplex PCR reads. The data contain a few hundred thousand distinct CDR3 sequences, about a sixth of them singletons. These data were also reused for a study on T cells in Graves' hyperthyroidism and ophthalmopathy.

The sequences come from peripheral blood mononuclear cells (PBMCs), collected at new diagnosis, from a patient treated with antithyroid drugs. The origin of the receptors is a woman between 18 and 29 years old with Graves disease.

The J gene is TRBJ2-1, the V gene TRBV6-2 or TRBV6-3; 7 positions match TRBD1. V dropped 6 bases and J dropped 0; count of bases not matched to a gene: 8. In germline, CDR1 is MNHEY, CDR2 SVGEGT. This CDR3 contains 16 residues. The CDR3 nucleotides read TGTGCCAGCAGCTCCCGACAGGGTGACTCCTACAATGAGCAGTTCTTC. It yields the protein CASSSRQGDSYNEQFF.

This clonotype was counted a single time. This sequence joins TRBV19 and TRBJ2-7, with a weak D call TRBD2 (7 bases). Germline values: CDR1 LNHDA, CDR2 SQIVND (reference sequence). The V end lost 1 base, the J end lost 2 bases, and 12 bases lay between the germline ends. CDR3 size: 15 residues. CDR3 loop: CASSIAGGSTYEQYF. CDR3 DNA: TGTGCCAGTAGTATAGCGGGGGGCAGCACCTACGAGCAGTACTTC.

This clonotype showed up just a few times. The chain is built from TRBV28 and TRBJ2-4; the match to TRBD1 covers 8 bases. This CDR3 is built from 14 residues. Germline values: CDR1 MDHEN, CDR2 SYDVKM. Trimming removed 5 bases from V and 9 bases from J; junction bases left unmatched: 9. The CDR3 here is CASSTSGGAPIQYF. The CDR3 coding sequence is TGTGCCAGCAGTACGTCAGGGGGCGCCCCCATTCAGTACTTC.

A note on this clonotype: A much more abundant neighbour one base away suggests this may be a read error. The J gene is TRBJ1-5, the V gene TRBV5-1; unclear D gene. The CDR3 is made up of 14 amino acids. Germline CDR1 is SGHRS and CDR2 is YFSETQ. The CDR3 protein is CASSVQPTSQPHHF. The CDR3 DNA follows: TGCGCCAGCAGCGTGCAGCCGACGAGTCAGCCCCATCATTTT. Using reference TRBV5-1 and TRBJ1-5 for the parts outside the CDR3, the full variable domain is KAGVTQTPRYLIKTRGQQVTLSCSPISGHRSVSWYQQTPGQGLQFLFEYFSETQRNKGNFPGRFSGRQFSNSRSEMNVSTLELGDSALYLCASSVQPTSQPHHFGDGTRLSIL.